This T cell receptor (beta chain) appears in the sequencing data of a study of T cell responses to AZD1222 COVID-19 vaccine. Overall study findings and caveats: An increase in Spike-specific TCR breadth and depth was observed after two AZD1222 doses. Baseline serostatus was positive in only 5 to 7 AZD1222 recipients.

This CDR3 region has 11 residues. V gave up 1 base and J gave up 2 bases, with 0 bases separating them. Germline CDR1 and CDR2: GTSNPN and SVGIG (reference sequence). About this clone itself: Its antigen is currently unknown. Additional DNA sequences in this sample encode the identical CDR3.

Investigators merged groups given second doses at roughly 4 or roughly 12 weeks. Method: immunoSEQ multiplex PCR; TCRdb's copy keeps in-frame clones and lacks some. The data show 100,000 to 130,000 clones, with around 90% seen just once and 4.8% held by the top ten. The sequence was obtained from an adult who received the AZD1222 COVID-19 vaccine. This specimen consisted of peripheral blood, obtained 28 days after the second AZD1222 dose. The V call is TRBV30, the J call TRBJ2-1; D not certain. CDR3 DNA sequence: TGTGCCTGGAGTGCCTACAATGAGCAGTTCTTC. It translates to CAWSAYNEQFF.